This record covers a single T cell receptor beta chain. The assay was immunoSEQ multiplex PCR, and TCRdb's table has in-frame clones only and misses some. The data hold some 120,000 clones, with about 86% observed a single time. The data were taken from a study of blood T cell repertoires in COVID-19. Study overall: The study drew acute and convalescent COVID-19 samples from the United States, Italy and Spain. Sources were T cells, B-cell-depleted T cells, or PBMCs; the material itself was cDNA or gDNA.

Trimming shortened V by 6 bases and J by 3 bases, and 18 bases separated the two germline ends. Per the germline V gene, CDR1 is MNHEY and CDR2 is SMNVEV (reference sequence). The CDR3 totals 16 residues. The receptor was derived from a woman aged 45-65 years who had recovered from COVID-19. The genes are TRBV27 and TRBJ1-3; possible D gene TRBD1, 5 bases. Sequencing was performed on peripheral blood. The CDR3 DNA sequence: TGTGCCAGCAGACCACAACGACAGATCCTTGGAAACACCATATATTTT. Translation: CASRPQRQILGNTIYF.